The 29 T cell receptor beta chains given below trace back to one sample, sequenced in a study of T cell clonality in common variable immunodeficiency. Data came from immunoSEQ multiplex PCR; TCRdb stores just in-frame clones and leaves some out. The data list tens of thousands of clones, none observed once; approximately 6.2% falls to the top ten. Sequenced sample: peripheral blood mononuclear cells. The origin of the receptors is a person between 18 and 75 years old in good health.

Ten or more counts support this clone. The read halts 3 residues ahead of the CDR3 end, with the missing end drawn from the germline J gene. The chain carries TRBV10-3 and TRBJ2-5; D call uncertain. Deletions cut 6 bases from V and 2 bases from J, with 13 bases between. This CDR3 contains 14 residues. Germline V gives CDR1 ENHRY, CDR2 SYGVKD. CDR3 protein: CAISPSGGQETQYF. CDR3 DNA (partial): TGTGCCATCAGCCCTTCGGGTGGGCAAGAGACC.

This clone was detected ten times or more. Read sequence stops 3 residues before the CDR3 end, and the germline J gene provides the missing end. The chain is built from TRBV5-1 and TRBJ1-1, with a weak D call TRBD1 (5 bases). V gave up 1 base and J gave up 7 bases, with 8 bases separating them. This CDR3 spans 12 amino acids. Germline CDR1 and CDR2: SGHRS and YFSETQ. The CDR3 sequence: CASSLWGDEAFF. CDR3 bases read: TGCGCCAGCAGCTTGTGGGGGGATGAA.

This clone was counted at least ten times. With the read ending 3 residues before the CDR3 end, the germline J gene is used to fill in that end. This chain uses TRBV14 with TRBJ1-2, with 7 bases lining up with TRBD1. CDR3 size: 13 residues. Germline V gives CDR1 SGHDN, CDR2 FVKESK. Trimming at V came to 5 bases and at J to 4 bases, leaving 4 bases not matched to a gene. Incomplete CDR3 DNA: TGTGCCAGCAGCAAGCGGACAGGCTATGGC. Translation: CASSKRTGYG. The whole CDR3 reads CASSKRTGYGYTF.

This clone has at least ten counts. The part of the CDR3 DNA that was read is TGTGCCAGCAGCCCAGGGTCGGTCACAGATACG. Amino acid sequence: CASSPGSVTDT. The whole CDR3 protein reads CASSPGSVTDTQYF. This chain connects TRBV11-3 to TRBJ2-3; possibly TRBD1 for D (5 bases). The read halts 3 residues ahead of the CDR3 end, with the missing end drawn from the germline J gene. Germline loops: CDR1 SGHNT, CDR2 YENEEA. CDR3 length: 14 residues. V lost 5 bases, J lost 2 bases, and 11 bases lay in between.

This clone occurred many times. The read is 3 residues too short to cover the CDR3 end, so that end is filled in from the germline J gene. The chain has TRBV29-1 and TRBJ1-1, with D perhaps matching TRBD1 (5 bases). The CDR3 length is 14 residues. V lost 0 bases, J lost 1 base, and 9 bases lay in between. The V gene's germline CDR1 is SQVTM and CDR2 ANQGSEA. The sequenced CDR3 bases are TGCAGCGTTGAAGATGTGGGGGGGAACACTGAA. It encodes CSVEDVGGNTE. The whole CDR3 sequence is CSVEDVGGNTEAFF.

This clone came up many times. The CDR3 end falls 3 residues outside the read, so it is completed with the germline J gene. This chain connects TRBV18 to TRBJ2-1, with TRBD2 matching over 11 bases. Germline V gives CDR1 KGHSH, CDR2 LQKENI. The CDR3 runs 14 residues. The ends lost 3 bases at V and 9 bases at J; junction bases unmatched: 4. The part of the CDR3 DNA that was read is TGTGCCAGCTCACCCCCGGGGACTAGCGGTGAG. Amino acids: CASSPPGTSGE. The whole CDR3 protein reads CASSPPGTSGEQFF.

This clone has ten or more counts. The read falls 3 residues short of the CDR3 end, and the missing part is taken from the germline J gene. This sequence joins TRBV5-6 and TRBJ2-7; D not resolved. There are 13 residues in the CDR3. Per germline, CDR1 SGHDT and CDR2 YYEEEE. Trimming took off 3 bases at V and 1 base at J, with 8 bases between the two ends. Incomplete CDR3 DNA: TGTGCCAGCAGCTCCTACAGTTCCTACGAG. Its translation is CASSSYSSYE. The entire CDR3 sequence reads CASSSYSSYEQYF.

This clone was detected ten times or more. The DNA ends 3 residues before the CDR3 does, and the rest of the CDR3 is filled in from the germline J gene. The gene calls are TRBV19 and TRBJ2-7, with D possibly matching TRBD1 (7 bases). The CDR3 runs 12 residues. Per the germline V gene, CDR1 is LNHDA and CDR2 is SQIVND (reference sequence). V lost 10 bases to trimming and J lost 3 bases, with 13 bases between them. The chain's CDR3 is CATAGGGYEQYF. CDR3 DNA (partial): TGTGCCACCGCAGGGGGAGGCTACGAG.

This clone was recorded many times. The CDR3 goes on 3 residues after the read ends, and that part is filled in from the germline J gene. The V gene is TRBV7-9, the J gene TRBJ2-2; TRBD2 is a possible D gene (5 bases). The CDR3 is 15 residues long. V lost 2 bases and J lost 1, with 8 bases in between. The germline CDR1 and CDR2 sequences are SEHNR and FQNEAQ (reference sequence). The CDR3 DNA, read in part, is TGTGCCAGCAGCTTAAGAGGGTGGAACACCGGGGAG. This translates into CASSLRGWNTGE. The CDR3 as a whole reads CASSLRGWNTGELFF.

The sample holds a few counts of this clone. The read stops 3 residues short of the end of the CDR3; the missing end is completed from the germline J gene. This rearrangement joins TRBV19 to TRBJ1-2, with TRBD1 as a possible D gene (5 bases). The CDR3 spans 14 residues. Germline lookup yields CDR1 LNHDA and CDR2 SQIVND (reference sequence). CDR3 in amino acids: CASRDYRGTDTYTF. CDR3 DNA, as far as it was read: TGTGCCAGTCGGGACTATAGAGGCACAGATACC.

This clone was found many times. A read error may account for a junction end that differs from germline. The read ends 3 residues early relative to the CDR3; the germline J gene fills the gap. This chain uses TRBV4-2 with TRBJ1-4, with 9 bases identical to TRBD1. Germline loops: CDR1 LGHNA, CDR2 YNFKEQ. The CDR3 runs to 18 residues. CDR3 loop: CAGSQVGQGGGTNEKLFF. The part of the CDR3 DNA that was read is TGTGCCGGCAGCCAAGTGGGACAGGGAGGGGGAACTAATGAAAAA.

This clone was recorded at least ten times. This CDR3 is CASSLLTADQPQHF. The part of the CDR3 DNA that was read is TGTGCCAGCAGCTTGCTCACGGCGGATCAGCCC. The chain is built from TRBV5-5 and TRBJ1-5, with D unresolved. The read finishes 3 residues shy of the CDR3 end, and the germline J gene is used to complete it. The CDR3 length is 14 residues. Germline CDR1 and CDR2: SGHKS and YYEKEE (reference sequence). The V and J ends lost 1 base and 5 bases respectively, with 10 bases between them.

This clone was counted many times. The CDR3 sequence: CASSAGGRSETQYF. CDR3 DNA (partial): TGTGCCAGCAGTGCGGGGGGGCGTTCGGAGACC. This rearrangement joins TRBV2 to TRBJ2-5; 8 nucleotides match TRBD2. The read terminates 3 residues ahead of where the CDR3 ends, so the germline J gene completes it. Germline V gene sequence: CDR1 SNHLY, CDR2 FYNNEI. The CDR3 totals 14 residues. J gave up 5 bases and V 4 bases, and 6 bases lay outside the gene matches. The full variable domain, in which reference TRBV2 and TRBJ2-5 provide the parts outside the CDR3, is EPEVTQTPSHQVTQMGQEVILRCVPISNHLYFYWYRQILGQKVEFLVSFYNNEISEKSEIFDDQFSVERPDGSNFTLKIRSTKLEDSAMYFCASSAGGRSETQYFGPGTRLLVL.

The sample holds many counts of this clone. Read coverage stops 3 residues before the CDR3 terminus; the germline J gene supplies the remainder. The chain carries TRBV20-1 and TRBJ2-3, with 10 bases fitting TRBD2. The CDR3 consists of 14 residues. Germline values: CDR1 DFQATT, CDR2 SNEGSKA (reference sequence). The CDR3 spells CSARTSGYQETQYF. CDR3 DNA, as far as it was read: TGCAGTGCTAGGACTAGCGGGTACCAAGAGACG.

The CDR3 bases that were read are TGTGCCAGCTCACAGTTGGACATTTTCAGTGGGACTGAA. Amino acid sequence: CASSQLDIFSGTE. The entire CDR3 sequence reads CASSQLDIFSGTEAFF. The rearrangement joins TRBV18 to TRBJ1-1, with D perhaps matching TRBD1 (5 bases). With the read ending 3 residues before the CDR3 end, the germline J gene is used to fill in that end. From germline, CDR1 is KGHSH and CDR2 LQKENI. V was shortened by 4 bases and J by 5 bases, with 20 bases between the two germline ends. The CDR3 has 16 amino acids. The whole variable domain, remainder taken from reference TRBV18 and TRBJ1-1, is NAGVMQNPRHLVRRRGQEARLRCSPMKGHSHVYWYRQLPEEGLKFMVYLQKENIIDESGMPKERFSAEFPKEGPSILRIQQVVRGDSAAYFCASSQLDIFSGTEAFFGQGTRLTVV.

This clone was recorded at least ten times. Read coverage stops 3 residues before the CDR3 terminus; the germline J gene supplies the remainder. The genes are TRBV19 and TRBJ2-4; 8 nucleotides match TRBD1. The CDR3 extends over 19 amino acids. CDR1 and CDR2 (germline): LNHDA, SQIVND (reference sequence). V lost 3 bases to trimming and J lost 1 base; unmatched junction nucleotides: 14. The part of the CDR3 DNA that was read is TGTGCCAGTAGTATCGTCAGGACAGGGCGAATTGCGGCCAAAAACATT. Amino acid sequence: CASSIVRTGRIAAKNI. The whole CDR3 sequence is CASSIVRTGRIAAKNIQYF.

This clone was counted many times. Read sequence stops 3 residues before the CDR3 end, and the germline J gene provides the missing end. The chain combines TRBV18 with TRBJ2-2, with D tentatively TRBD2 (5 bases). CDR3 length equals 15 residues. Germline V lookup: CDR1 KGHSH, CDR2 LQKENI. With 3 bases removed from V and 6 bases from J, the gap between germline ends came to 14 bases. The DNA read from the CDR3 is TGTGCCAGCTCACCGGACCTTCGCGGGTCCGGGGAG. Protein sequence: CASSPDLRGSGE. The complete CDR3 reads CASSPDLRGSGELFF.

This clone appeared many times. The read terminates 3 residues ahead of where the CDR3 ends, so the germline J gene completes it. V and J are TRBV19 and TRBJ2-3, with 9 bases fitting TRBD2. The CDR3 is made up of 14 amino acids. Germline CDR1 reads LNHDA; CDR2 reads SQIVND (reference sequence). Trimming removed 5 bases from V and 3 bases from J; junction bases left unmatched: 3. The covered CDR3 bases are TGTGCCAGTAGTTGGCTAGCGGGGACAGATACG. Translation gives CASSWLAGTDT. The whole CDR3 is CASSWLAGTDTQYF.

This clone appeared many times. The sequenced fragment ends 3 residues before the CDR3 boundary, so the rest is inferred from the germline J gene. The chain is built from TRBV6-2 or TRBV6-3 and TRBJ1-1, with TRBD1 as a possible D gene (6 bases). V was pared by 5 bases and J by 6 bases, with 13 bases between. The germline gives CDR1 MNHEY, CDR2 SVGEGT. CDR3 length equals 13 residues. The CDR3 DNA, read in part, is TGTGCCAGCAGTCACAGGGAGAAGCCTGAA. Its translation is CASSHREKPE. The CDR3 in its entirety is CASSHREKPEAFF.

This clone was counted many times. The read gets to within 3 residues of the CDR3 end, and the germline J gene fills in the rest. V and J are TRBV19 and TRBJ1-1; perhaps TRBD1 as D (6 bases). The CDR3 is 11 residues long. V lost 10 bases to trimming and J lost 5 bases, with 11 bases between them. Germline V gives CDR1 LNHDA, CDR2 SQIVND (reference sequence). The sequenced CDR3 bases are TGTGCCACCCGTCAGGGGACTGAA. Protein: CATRQGTE. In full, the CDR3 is CATRQGTEAFF.

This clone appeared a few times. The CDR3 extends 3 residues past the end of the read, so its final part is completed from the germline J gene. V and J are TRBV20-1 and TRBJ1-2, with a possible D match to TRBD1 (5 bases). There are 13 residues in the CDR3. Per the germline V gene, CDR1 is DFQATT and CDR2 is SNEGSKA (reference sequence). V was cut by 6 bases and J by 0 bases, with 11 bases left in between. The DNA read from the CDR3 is TGCAGTGCCCGACAGAAAGCTAACTATGGC. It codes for CSARQKANYG. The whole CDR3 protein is CSARQKANYGYTF.

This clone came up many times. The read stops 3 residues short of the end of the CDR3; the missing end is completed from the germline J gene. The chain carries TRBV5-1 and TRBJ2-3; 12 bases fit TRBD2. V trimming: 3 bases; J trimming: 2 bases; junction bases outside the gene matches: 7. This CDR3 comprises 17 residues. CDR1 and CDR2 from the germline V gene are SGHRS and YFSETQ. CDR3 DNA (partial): TGCGCCAGCAGCTCTACTAGCGGGGGGACCCCCACAGATACG. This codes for CASSSTSGGTPTDT. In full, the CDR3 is CASSSTSGGTPTDTQYF.

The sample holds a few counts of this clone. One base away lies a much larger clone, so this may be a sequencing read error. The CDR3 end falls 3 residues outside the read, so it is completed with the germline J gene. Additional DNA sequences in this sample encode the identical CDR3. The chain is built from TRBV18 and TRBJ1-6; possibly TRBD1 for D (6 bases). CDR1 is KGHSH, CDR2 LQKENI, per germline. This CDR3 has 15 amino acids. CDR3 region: CASSLGGGGNSPLHF. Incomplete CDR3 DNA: TGTGCCAGCTCACTAGGCGGGGGCGGTAATTCGCCC.

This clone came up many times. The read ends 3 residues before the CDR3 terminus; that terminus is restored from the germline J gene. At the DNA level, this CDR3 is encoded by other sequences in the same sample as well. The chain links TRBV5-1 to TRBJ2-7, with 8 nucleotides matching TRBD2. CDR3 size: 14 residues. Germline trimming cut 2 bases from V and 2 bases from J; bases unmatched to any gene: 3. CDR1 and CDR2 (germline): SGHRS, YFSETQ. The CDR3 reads CASSLAGVTYEQYF. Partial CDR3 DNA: TGCGCCAGCAGCTTAGCGGGGGTCACCTACGAG.

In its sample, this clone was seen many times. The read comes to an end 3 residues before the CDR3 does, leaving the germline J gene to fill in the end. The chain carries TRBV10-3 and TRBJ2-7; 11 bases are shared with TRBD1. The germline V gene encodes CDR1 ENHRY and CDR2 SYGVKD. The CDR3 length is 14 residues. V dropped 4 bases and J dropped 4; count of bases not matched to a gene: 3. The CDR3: CAISGGTGGYEQYF. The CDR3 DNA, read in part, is TGTGCCATCAGTGGAGGGACAGGGGGATACGAG.

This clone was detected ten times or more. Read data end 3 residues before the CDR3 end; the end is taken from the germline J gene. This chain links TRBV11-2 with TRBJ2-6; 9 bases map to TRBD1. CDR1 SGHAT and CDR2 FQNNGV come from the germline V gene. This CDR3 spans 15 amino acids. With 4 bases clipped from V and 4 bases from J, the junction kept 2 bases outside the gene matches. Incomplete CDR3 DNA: TGTGCCAGCAGCTGGGACAGGGCCGGGGCCAACGTC. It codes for CASSWDRAGANV. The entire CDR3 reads CASSWDRAGANVLTF.

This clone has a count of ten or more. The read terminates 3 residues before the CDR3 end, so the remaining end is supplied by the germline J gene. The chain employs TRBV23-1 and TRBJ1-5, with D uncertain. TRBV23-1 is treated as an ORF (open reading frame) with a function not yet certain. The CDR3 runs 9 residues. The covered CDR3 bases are TGCGCTCGGCGGTCCCCC. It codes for CARRSP. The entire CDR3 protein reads CARRSPQHF.

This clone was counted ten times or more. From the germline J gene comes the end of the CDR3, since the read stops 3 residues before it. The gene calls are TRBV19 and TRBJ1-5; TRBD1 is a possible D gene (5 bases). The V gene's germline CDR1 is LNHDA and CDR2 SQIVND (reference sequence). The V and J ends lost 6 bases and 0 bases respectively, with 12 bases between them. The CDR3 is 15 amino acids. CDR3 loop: CASRGYQGSNQPQHF. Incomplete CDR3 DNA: TGTGCCAGTAGGGGTTATCAGGGTAGCAATCAGCCC.

The CDR3 bases that were read are TGTGCCAGCAGACGCGCAGGCAGGGGGCAAGAGACA. Protein sequence: CASRRAGRGQET. The CDR3 in its entirety is CASRRAGRGQETAFF. The chain uses TRBV7-2 and TRBJ1-1, with TRBD1 matching 8 bases. With the read ending 3 residues before the CDR3 end, the germline J gene is used to fill in that end. The CDR3 runs to 15 residues. The germline V gene has CDR1 SGHTA and CDR2 FQGNSA.